This T cell receptor (beta chain) was identified during a study of technical replicates of blood from a handful of donors. The CDR3 spans 14 residues. The germline CDR1 and CDR2 sequences are SEHNR and FQNEAQ (reference sequence). Germline trimming cut 7 bases from V and 4 bases from J; bases unmatched to any gene: 10. Using immunoSEQ multiplex PCR, the repertoire was profiled, and TCRdb retains in-frame clones only, with some absent. This sample yields approximately 78,000 clones, of which 80% to 95% are seen a single time; 0.36% belongs to the top ten. Sequences were obtained from T cells isolated from PBMCs. This receptor was obtained from a human donor in good health. The V and J genes are TRBV7-9 and TRBJ2-7; 7 nucleotides line up with TRBD1. CDR3 coding DNA: TGTGCCAGCATACCAGTGACAGGGATTTACGAGCAGTACTTC. Protein: CASIPVTGIYEQYF.